This T cell receptor beta chain was identified in a study of T cell repertoires in cytomegalovirus infection. About the study: Public TCR beta signature analysis indicated the presence of both CMV infection and matching HLA type. Whole-study results and caveats: The ex vivo response was dominated by HLA-C-restricted CMV-specific TCR beta clonotypes. Totalled public TCR beta family frequency picked out people who carried CMV plus the relevant HLA.

This clonotype showed up many times. Antigen unknown. TCRdb processed the reads anew with MiXCR; each CDR3 protein has one entry. The data hold 680,000 or so distinct CDR3 sequences, with roughly a third observed a single time. The CDR3 totals 15 residues. Germline lookup yields CDR1 SGHTA and CDR2 FQGNSA. V was pared by 3 bases and J by 7 bases, with 16 bases between. This clonotype originated in a human donor in good health (CMV status not recorded). Some clones in this sample may be carry-over from other donors' samples. The sample consisted of cultured PBMCs, taken from culture after CMV antigen stimulation. V usage is TRBV7-2 and J usage is TRBJ2-1; D is perhaps TRBD2 (5 bases). Here the CDR3 DNA reads TGTGCCAGCAGCTTGCAACGGACTCCGGGGAATGAGCAGTTCTTC. It is translated as CASSLQRTPGNEQFF.